This T cell receptor (beta chain) stems from a study of T-cell memory formation after mild COVID-19. Study findings and constraints: A balance of CD4 and CD8 characterized clones contracting day 15 to 85, whereas later expanders leaned CD4+.

TCRdb reprocessed the 5' RACE reads with MiXCR, giving one entry per CDR3 protein. Among some 30,000 distinct CDR3 sequences listed, 6.5% to 9% were seen once. This clonotype was counted between two and nine times. Antigen unknown. Trimming removed 5 bases from V and 3 bases from J; junction bases left unmatched: 8. The CDR3 has 15 residues. The germline CDR1 and CDR2 sequences are SGHTA and FQGNSA. Sample: PBMCs or a T cell subset sorted from them (not recorded which). The sequence came from an adult woman who had mild COVID-19 (a few samples of this study predate the infection). Cell type and time point are not known. V and J are TRBV7-2 and TRBJ2-7; TRBD1 agrees at 9 bases. The CDR3 is CASSARDRAIYEQYF. The CDR3 nucleotides are TGTGCCAGCAGCGCTCGGGACAGGGCTATCTACGAGCAGTACTTC.